The 23 T cell receptor beta chains below come from one sample, sequenced in a study of T cells in Graves' hyperthyroidism and ophthalmopathy. Amplified regions were TCR beta CDR3 sequences from RNA transcripts. First-round RT-PCR of the TCR CDR3 relied on the HTBI primer set. TCRdb reprocessed the multiplex PCR reads with MiXCR, giving one entry per CDR3 protein. This table has fewer than 650,000 distinct CDR3 sequences, 11% to 15% appearing once. Source material: blood. All receptors derive from a woman aged 40 to 55 with Graves' hyperthyroidism.

The gene calls are TRBV27 and TRBJ2-1; 10 positions match TRBD2. The V and J ends lost 5 bases and 3 bases, in that order; junction bases with no gene match: 7. Germline V gene sequence: CDR1 MNHEY, CDR2 SMNVEV (reference sequence). CDR3 length equals 16 residues. CDR3 amino acids: CASSPRGLALYNEQFF. The CDR3, as DNA: TGTGCCAGCAGTCCCCGGGGACTAGCGCTCTACAATGAGCAGTTCTTC.

This clonotype has just a few counts. V is TRBV20-1 and J is TRBJ2-5, with D uncertain. The germline V and J ends were trimmed by 7 bases and 3 bases, with 12 bases remaining between them. CDR3 length equals 12 residues. Germline V gene data show CDR1 as DFQATT and CDR2 as SNEGSKA (reference sequence). This chain's CDR3 is CSDHRAEETQYF. CDR3 nucleotides: TGCAGTGATCATAGAGCAGAAGAGACCCAGTACTTC.

This clonotype was observed many times. A much bigger clone sits one base away, suggesting this may be a read error. J is TRBJ1-2 and V is TRBV7-3; no firm D call. V was trimmed by 3 bases and J by 3 bases, leaving 8 bases between them. The germline gives CDR1 SGHTA, CDR2 FQGTGA. The CDR3 is 13 amino acids. CDR3 DNA: TGTGCCAGCAGCTTCGGCAGAGACTATGGCTACACCTTC. Encoded protein: CASSFGRDYGYTF. The full variable domain, rest sourced from reference TRBV7-3 and TRBJ1-2, is GAGVSQTPSNKVTEKGKYVELRCDPISGHTALYWYRQSLGQGPEFLIYFQGTGAADDSGLPNDRFFAVRPEGSVSTLKIQRTERGDSAVYLCASSFGRDYGYTFGSGTRLTVV.

This clonotype has at least ten counts. The V and J genes are TRBV5-1 and TRBJ1-5; TRBD1 matches at 7 bases. CDR3 length: 14 amino acids. Germline assignment: CDR1 SGHRS and CDR2 YFSETQ. V lost 4 bases, J lost 4 bases, and 5 bases stayed unmatched. Written as DNA, the CDR3 is TGCGCCAGCAGCCCGGGGACAGAGAATCAGCCCCAGCATTTT. Translated, it gives CASSPGTENQPQHF.

This clonotype was observed many times. V gene TRBV10-3 combines with J gene TRBJ2-5, with 10 bases lining up with TRBD2. Trimming at V came to 3 bases and at J to 5 bases, leaving 6 bases not matched to a gene. The CDR3 extends over 15 amino acids. Germline CDR1 and CDR2: ENHRY and SYGVKD. The CDR3 loop is CAISDVAGGPETQYF. The DNA for the CDR3 is TGTGCCATCAGTGATGTAGCGGGGGGCCCGGAGACCCAGTACTTC.

The chain is built from TRBV2 and TRBJ2-1, with 10 positions matching TRBD1. The trim removed 8 bases at V and 7 bases at J, leaving 8 bases unmatched. The CDR3 contains 14 residues. Germline V lookup: CDR1 SNHLY, CDR2 FYNNEI. The CDR3 nucleotides are TGTGCCAGCGGAGGACAGGGGGTTTGGAATGAGCAGTTCTTC. It specifies CASGGQGVWNEQFF. The full variable domain, completed using reference TRBV2 and TRBJ2-1, is EPEVTQTPSHQVTQMGQEVILRCVPISNHLYFYWYRQILGQKVEFLVSFYNNEISEKSEIFDDQFSVERPDGSNFTLKIRSTKLEDSAMYFCASGGQGVWNEQFFGPGTRLTVL.

In the case of this clonotype: It may be a read error: a sequence one base away is much more abundant. The gene calls are TRBV6-2 or TRBV6-3 and TRBJ1-1, with a possible D match to TRBD1 (5 bases). Germline CDR1 is MNHEY and CDR2 is SVGEGT. The CDR3 has 14 residues. V lost 8 bases, J lost 1 base, and 14 bases lay in between. The CDR3 sequence: CASWTGGGNTEAFF. The DNA of the CDR3 is TGTGCCAGCTGGACTGGCGGGGGGAACACTGAAGCTTTCTTT.

As to this clonotype: At one end the junction does not follow the germline gene, possibly because of a read error. The V gene is TRBV28, the J gene TRBJ2-7, with 8 bases matching TRBD1. CDR1 MDHEN and CDR2 SYDVKM come from the germline V gene. The CDR3 runs to 15 residues. The CDR3 sequence is CASSLGTGLSCEQYF. The CDR3 DNA follows: TGTGCCAGCAGTTTAGGGACAGGACTTTCCTGCGAGCAGTACTTC. The full variable domain, its missing parts supplied by reference TRBV28 and TRBJ2-7, is DVKVTQSSRYLVKRTGEKVFLECVQDMDHENMFWYRQDPGLGLRLIYFSYDVKMKEKGDIPEGYSVSREKKERFSLILESASTNQTSMYLCASSLGTGLSCEQYFGPGTRLTVT.

This clonotype occurred a few times. The rearrangement joins TRBV15 to TRBJ2-4, with 7 positions matching TRBD2. V gave up 3 bases and J gave up 5 bases; unmatched junction bases: 4. Looked up from germline, CDR1 is LNHNV and CDR2 is YYDKDF (reference sequence). The CDR3 sequence is 14 residues long. As DNA, the CDR3 is TGTGCCACCAGCAGTAGGGCGGGAGAAAACATTCAGTACTTC. Protein sequence: CATSSRAGENIQYF.

There are a few counts of this clonotype. The chain carries TRBV15 and TRBJ1-4; D is unresolved. The CDR3 covers 18 residues. V was pared by 0 bases and J by 7 bases, with 21 bases between. Germline assignment: CDR1 LNHNV and CDR2 YYDKDF (reference sequence). CDR3 in amino acids: CATSRDMGSRAGAEKLFF. The CDR3 DNA follows: TGTGCCACCAGCAGAGATATGGGTTCTAGGGCGGGCGCTGAAAAACTGTTTTTT.

This clonotype has ten or more counts. The V gene is TRBV13, the J gene TRBJ1-1; 8 bases agree with TRBD1. Germline lookup yields CDR1 PRHDT and CDR2 FYEKMQ (reference sequence). The length of the CDR3 is 16 residues. The V and J ends lost 4 bases and 0 bases, in that order; junction bases with no gene match: 7. The CDR3 loop is CASSSTYRGVNTEAFF. CDR3 DNA sequence: TGTGCCAGCAGCTCAACCTACAGGGGGGTGAACACTGAAGCTTTCTTT.

Concerning this clonotype itself: Likely a read error: the CDR3 ends without its conserved phenylalanine or tryptophan. The CDR3, as DNA: TGTGCCAGCAGTTACCCTAGGGACAGGGGGTCAGATACGCAGTATCTT. Amino acids: CASSYPRDRGSDTQYL. This chain links TRBV6-7 with TRBJ2-3; 11 nucleotides match TRBD1. TRBV6-7 is known as an ORF, though its function is uncertain. This CDR3 contains 16 residues. J was trimmed by 4 bases and V by 2 bases; bases with no gene match: 5.

This chain joins TRBV4-1 and TRBJ1-2; D not resolved. The germline V gene has CDR1 MGHRA and CDR2 YSYEKL. Trimming left V 0 bases short and J 2 bases short, with 7 bases between. This CDR3 region has 14 residues. The CDR3 DNA reads as TGCGCCAGCAGCCAAGATTTACAGAACTATGGCTACACCTTC. Its protein product is CASSQDLQNYGYTF.

Remarks on this clonotype: At one boundary the junction diverges from the germline segment, which might be a read error. The chain carries TRBV7-7 and TRBJ2-3; D call uncertain. Germline assignment: CDR1 SSHAT and CDR2 FNYEAQ (reference sequence). This CDR3 spans 13 amino acids. CDR3 DNA: TGTGCTAGCAGCCCAGGCCGATCAGATACGCAGTATTTT. Amino acid sequence: CASSPGRSDTQYF.

This clonotype has at least ten counts. This chain uses TRBV7-3 with TRBJ2-2, with D unresolved. The CDR3 covers 15 residues. Deletions cut 5 bases from V and 1 base from J, with 11 bases between. The germline V gene encodes CDR1 SGHTA and CDR2 FQGTGA. The CDR3 coding sequence is TGTGCCAGCAGCCAAGGGTCCGGGAACACCGGGGAGCTGTTTTTT. As protein: CASSQGSGNTGELFF.

This clonotype was seen at least ten times. The J gene is TRBJ2-3, the V gene TRBV20-1; 11 bases line up with TRBD2. The CDR3 extends over 16 amino acids. Germline loops: CDR1 DFQATT, CDR2 SNEGSKA (reference sequence). V dropped 6 bases and J dropped 2; count of bases not matched to a gene: 10. CDR3: CSASRTSGPFTDTQYF. In DNA form, the CDR3 reads TGCAGTGCGTCTAGGACTAGCGGGCCCTTCACAGATACGCAGTATTTT.

The sample holds many counts of this clonotype. The rearrangement joins TRBV27 to TRBJ2-3; D tentatively fits TRBD1 or TRBD2 (5 bases each). The V and J ends lost 2 bases and 4 bases respectively, with 16 bases between them. Germline CDR1 reads MNHEY; CDR2 reads SMNVEV (reference sequence). The CDR3 length is 16 residues. CDR3 bases: TGTGCCAGCAGTTTAACGCTAGCCCGGGGCCCAGATACGCAGTATTTT. Residues: CASSLTLARGPDTQYF.

This clonotype showed up just a few times. V and J are TRBV4-1 and TRBJ2-5; 8 nucleotides line up with TRBD1. This CDR3 comprises 18 residues. The V and J ends lost 1 base and 5 bases, in that order; junction bases with no gene match: 15. Germline assignment: CDR1 MGHRA and CDR2 YSYEKL. CDR3 in amino acids: CASSQVTGALAMEETQYF. Written as DNA, the CDR3 is TGCGCCAGCAGCCAAGTGACAGGGGCCTTGGCTATGGAGGAGACCCAGTACTTC.

This clonotype was seen ten or more times. This chain uses TRBV20-1 with TRBJ2-3; 8 nucleotides line up with TRBD1. The CDR3 extends over 15 amino acids. Germline V CDR1 and CDR2: DFQATT, SNEGSKA (reference sequence). Trimming cost V 5 bases and J 1 base; bases outside gene matches: 8. The chain's CDR3 is CSAPPGGQGTDTQYF. Here the CDR3 DNA reads TGCAGTGCTCCACCTGGGGGACAGGGCACAGATACGCAGTATTTT.

This clonotype was picked up many times. V usage is TRBV6-1 and J usage is TRBJ2-1; D remains ambiguous. The V end was cut by 3 bases, the J end by 3 bases, with 12 bases between. The CDR3 extends over 15 amino acids. The germline CDR1 and CDR2 sequences are MNHNS and SASEGT. CDR3 amino acids: CASSEQAHRYNEQFF. CDR3 in DNA: TGTGCCAGCAGTGAGCAGGCTCACCGCTACAATGAGCAGTTCTTC.

This CDR3 is CATSRADYNEQFF. The CDR3 region has the DNA TGTGCCACCAGCAGAGCCGACTACAATGAGCAGTTCTTC. The chain carries TRBV15 and TRBJ2-1; D not certain. Between the trimmed V and J ends, which lost 1 base and 3 bases, there was a span of 4 bases. Germline assignment: CDR1 LNHNV and CDR2 YYDKDF (reference sequence). The CDR3 is 13 amino acids. Full variable domain (rest looked up from reference TRBV15 and TRBJ2-1): DAMVIQNPRYQVTQFGKPVTLSCSQTLNHNVMYWYQQKSSQAPKLLFHYYDKDFNNEADTPDNFQSRRPNTSFCFLDIRSPGLGDTAMYLCATSRADYNEQFFGPGTRLTVL.

This clonotype appeared a few times. J is TRBJ1-2 and V is TRBV4-1; D gene uncertain. The V end lost 3 bases, the J end lost 2 bases, and 10 bases lay between the germline ends. There are 14 residues in the CDR3. Germline V gene sequence: CDR1 MGHRA, CDR2 YSYEKL. The CDR3 DNA reads as TGCGCCAGCAGCCACCAAGACACGAACTATGGCTACACCTTC. Its translation is CASSHQDTNYGYTF.

This clonotype was seen at least ten times. This sequence joins TRBV20-1 and TRBJ2-4; D is unresolved. Germline CDR1 reads DFQATT; CDR2 reads SNEGSKA (reference sequence). The CDR3 has 16 amino acids. With 0 bases removed from V and 1 base from J, the gap between germline ends came to 13 bases. CDR3 region: CSARDTWAIAKNIQYF. The DNA for the CDR3 is TGCAGTGCTAGAGATACCTGGGCGATTGCCAAAAACATTCAGTACTTC.